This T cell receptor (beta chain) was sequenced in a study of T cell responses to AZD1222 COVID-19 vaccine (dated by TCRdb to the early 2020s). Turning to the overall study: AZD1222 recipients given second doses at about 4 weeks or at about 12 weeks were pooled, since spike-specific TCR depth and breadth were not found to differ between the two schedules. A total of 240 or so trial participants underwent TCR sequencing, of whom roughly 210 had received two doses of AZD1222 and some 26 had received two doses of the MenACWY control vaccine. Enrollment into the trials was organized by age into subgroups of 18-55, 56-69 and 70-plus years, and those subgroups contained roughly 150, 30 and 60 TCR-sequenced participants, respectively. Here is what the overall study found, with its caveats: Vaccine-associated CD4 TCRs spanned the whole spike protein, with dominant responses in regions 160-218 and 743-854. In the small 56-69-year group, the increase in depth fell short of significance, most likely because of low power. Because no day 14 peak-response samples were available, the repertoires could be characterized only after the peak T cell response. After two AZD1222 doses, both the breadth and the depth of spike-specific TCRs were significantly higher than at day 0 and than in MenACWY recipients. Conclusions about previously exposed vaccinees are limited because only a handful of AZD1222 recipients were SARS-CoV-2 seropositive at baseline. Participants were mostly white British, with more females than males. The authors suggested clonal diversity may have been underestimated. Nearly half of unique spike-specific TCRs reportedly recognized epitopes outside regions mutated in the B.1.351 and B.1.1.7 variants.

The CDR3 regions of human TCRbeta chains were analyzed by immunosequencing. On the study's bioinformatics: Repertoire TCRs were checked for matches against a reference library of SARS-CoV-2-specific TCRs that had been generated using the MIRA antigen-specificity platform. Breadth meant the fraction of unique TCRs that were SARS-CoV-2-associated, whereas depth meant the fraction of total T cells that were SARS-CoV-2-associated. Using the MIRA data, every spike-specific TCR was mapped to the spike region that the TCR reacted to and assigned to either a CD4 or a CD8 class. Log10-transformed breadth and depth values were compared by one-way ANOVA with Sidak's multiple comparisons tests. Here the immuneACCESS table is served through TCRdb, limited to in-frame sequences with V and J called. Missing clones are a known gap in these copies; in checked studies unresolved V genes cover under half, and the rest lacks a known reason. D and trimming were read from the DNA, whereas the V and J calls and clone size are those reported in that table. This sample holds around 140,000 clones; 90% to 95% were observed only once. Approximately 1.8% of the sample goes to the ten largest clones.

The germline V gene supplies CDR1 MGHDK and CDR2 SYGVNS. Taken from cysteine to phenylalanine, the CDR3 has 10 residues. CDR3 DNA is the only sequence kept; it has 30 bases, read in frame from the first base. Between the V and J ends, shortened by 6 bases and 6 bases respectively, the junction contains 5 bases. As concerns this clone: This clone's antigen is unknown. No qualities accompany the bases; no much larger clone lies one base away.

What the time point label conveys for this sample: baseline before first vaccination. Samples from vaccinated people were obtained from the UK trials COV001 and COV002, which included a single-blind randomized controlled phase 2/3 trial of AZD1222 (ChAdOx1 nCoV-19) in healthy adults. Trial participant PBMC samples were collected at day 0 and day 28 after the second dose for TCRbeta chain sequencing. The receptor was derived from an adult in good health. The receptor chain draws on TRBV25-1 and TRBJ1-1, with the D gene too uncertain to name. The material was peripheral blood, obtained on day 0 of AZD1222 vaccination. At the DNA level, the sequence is TGTGCCAGCAGGGCTTCTGAAGCTTTCTTT. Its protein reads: CASRASEAFF.